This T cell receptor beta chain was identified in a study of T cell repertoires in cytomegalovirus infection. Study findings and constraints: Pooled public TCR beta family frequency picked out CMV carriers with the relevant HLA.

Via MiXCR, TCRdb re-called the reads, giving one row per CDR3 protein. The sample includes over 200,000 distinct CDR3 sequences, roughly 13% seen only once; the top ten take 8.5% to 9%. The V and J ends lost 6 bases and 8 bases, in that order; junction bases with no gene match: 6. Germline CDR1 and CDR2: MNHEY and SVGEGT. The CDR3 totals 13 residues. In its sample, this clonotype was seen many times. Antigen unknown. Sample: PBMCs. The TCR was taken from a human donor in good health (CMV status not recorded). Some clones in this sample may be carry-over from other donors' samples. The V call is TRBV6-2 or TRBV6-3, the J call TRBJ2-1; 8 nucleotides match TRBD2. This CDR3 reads CASRGSGSDEQFF. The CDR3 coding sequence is TGTGCCAGCAGGGGGAGCGGGAGCGATGAGCAGTTCTTC.